These 14 T cell receptor beta chains were sequenced from one sample in a study of blood T cells in healthy people across ages. A second PCR of 7 to 11 cycles used a sample-barcoded 5' primer and a J-beta primer mix. TCRdb fed the 5' RACE reads into MiXCR, producing one record per CDR3 protein. The table lists about 650,000 distinct CDR3 sequences, about 30% of them singletons. The sample comprised blood. These receptors were collected from an elderly woman in good health.

The gene calls are TRBV7-2 and TRBJ2-3; weak D call: TRBD1 (6 bases). The germline V and J ends were trimmed by 2 bases and 5 bases, with 8 bases remaining between them. Germline CDR1 reads SGHTA; CDR2 reads FQGNSA. The CDR3 is 13 amino acids. CDR3 protein: CASSLQGIDTQYF. As DNA, the CDR3 is TGTGCCAGCAGCTTACAGGGGATAGATACGCAGTATTTT.

The sample holds many counts of this clonotype. The CDR3 DNA reads as TGTGCCAGCGCACAGAGGCTGGGGGAGCAGTACTTC. Translated, it gives CASAQRLGEQYF. The rearrangement joins TRBV6-1 to TRBJ2-5, with D perhaps matching TRBD1 or TRBD2 (5 bases each). V shed 8 bases and J shed 11 bases, with 18 bases lying between them. The CDR3 runs 12 residues. Germline V gene lookup returns CDR1 MNHNS and CDR2 SASEGT.

The chain has TRBV7-2 and TRBJ1-5, with TRBD1 as a possible D gene (5 bases). V was shortened by 1 base and J by 4 bases, with 11 bases between the two germline ends. The CDR3 consists of 15 residues. Germline loops: CDR1 SGHTA, CDR2 FQGNSA. CDR3 amino acids: CASSLEVTANQPQHF. The DNA for the CDR3 is TGTGCCAGCAGCTTAGAGGTGACAGCTAATCAGCCCCAGCATTTT.

The V and J genes are TRBV20-1 and TRBJ2-5; D possibly corresponds to TRBD2 (6 bases). The J call may be mistaken, given a closer DNA end match to TRBJ2-7. This CDR3 has 11 amino acids. CDR1 and CDR2 from the germline V gene are DFQATT and SNEGSKA (reference sequence). In nucleotides, the CDR3 is TGCAGTGCTAATAGCGGCTACGAGCAGTACTTC. Residues: CSANSGYEQYF.

V is TRBV7-2 and J is TRBJ2-3; TRBD2 matches at 7 bases. CDR1 SGHTA and CDR2 FQGNSA come from the germline V gene. The CDR3 has 16 residues. J lost 2 bases, V lost 5 bases, and 10 bases had no gene match. CDR3 loop: CASSPRQSGDTDTQYF. The CDR3, as DNA: TGTGCCAGCAGCCCAAGGCAGAGCGGGGACACAGATACGCAGTATTTT.

This clonotype was counted at least ten times. The rearrangement uses TRBV14 and TRBJ2-7; D is undetermined. Germline values: CDR1 SGHDN, CDR2 FVKESK. V lost 4 bases and J 6 bases, leaving 10 bases between the germline ends. The CDR3 length is 12 residues. The CDR3: CASSPGNLEQYF. The CDR3, as DNA: TGTGCCAGCAGCCCTGGGAACCTCGAGCAGTACTTC.

With regard to this clonotype: One end of the junction fails to match germline, which may point to a read error. The rearrangement uses TRBV27 and TRBJ2-2; 9 positions agree with TRBD2. This CDR3 is built from 14 residues. Germline loops: CDR1 MNHEY, CDR2 SMNVEV (reference sequence). Here the CDR3 reads CASSGLAYTGERFF. In nucleotides, the CDR3 is TGTGCCAGCAGTGGACTAGCGTACACCGGGGAGCGGTTTTTT.

The chain couples TRBV29-1 to TRBJ2-1, with no clear D. The V gene lost 2 bases and the J gene lost 6 bases, with 11 bases spanning the gap. In germline, CDR1 is SQVTM, CDR2 ANQGSEA. The CDR3 contains 13 residues. The chain's CDR3 is CSVERARTNEQFF. For the CDR3, the DNA is TGCAGCGTTGAAAGAGCTAGGACCAATGAGCAGTTCTTC.

This clonotype was counted between two and nine times. Given a much more abundant clone one base away, this may be a read error. J is TRBJ2-5 and V is TRBV5-6, with 9 positions matching TRBD1. CDR3 size: 18 residues. CDR1 is SGHDT, CDR2 YYEEEE, per germline. V lost 4 bases, J lost 11 bases, and 24 bases stayed unmatched. The CDR3 DNA reads TGTGCCAGCAGCGCGGTGCGGGGAGGGACAGGGAGGTTGAATGAGCAGTACTTC. This encodes CASSAVRGGTGRLNEQYF.

This clonotype was counted ten times or more. The chain combines TRBV2 with TRBJ2-1; 8 bases match TRBD2. The V and J ends lost 4 bases and 0 bases, in that order; junction bases with no gene match: 11. CDR3 length: 18 residues. Germline CDR1 and CDR2: SNHLY and FYNNEI. CDR3 sequence reads: CASSGLAGRGSSYNEQFF. The CDR3 DNA reads TGTGCCAGCAGTGGCTTAGCGGGGAGGGGTAGCTCCTACAATGAGCAGTTCTTC.

This clonotype was seen many times. V usage is TRBV5-1 and J usage is TRBJ2-3; D perhaps matches TRBD1 (5 bases). V was clipped by 4 bases and J by 4 bases, with 13 bases between them. This CDR3 contains 14 residues. Germline CDR1 is SGHRS and CDR2 is YFSETQ. The CDR3 nucleotides are TGCGCCAGCAGCCAAGAGCAGGGTGCAGATACGCAGTATTTT. Protein: CASSQEQGADTQYF.

About this clonotype: It may be a read error: a sequence one base away is much more abundant. This sequence joins TRBV5-1 and TRBJ1-2; weak D call: TRBD1 (5 bases). Germline V gene lookup returns CDR1 SGHRS and CDR2 YFSETQ. The CDR3 is 15 amino acids. This chain's CDR3 is CAGSPQASRGYGYTF. Written as DNA, the CDR3 is TGCGCCGGCAGCCCACAAGCCTCCCGGGGGTATGGCTACACCTTC.

This clonotype occurred many times. The chain combines TRBV9 with TRBJ1-2; 9 nucleotides line up with TRBD1. The ends lost 4 bases at V and 6 bases at J; junction bases unmatched: 7. CDR1 and CDR2 from the germline V gene are SGDLS and YYNGEE. CDR3 size: 14 residues. The chain's CDR3 is CASSPRDRVHGYTF. The CDR3 DNA follows: TGTGCCAGCAGCCCAAGGGACAGGGTGCATGGCTACACCTTC. Variable domain in full (rest from reference TRBV9 and TRBJ1-2): DSGVTQTPKHLITATGQRVTLRCSPRSGDLSVYWYQQSLDQGLQFLIQYYNGEERAKGNILERFSAQQFPDLHSELNLSSLELGDSALYFCASSPRDRVHGYTFGSGTRLTVV.

This clonotype was counted many times. Here the CDR3 reads CASSLDSSYTDTQYF. The CDR3 region has the DNA TGTGCCAGCAGCTTGGACAGTTCCTACACAGATACGCAGTATTTT. This chain joins TRBV5-4 and TRBJ2-3; D is uncertain. CDR1 SGHNT and CDR2 YYREEE come from the germline V gene (reference sequence). The CDR3 length is 15 residues. V was cut by 0 bases and J by 2 bases, with 10 bases left in between.